This TCR beta chain was observed in a study of monozygotic twins with inflammatory bowel disease. Findings of the study overall: With inverse Simpson as the measure, TCRbeta diversity was lower in IBD patients than in healthy co-twins.

The CDR3 extends over 14 amino acids. The germline CDR1 and CDR2 sequences are SGHDT and YYEEEE. As to this clonotype: Its antigen remains unidentified.

TCRdb reprocessed the 5' RACE reads, keeping one entry per CDR3 protein, no DNA. This sample contains just under 45,000 distinct CDR3 sequences. This sequence was found in a human donor with ulcerative colitis or Crohn's disease, or a healthy co-twin of an affected twin (not recorded which). Material for sequencing was blood. V gene TRBV5-6 combines with J gene TRBJ2-5; TCRdb's D call, TRBD1, is unchecked because there is no DNA. The CDR3 loop is CASSWGTAQETQYF.